These T cell receptor beta chains were read from a single sample in a study of blood T cells in healthy people across ages. Each CDR3 protein gets one entry after TCRdb re-called the 5' RACE reads with MiXCR. The sample lists about 580,000 distinct CDR3 sequences, more than 45% occurring once. Specimen: blood. Receptor source: a man at least 80 years old in good health. CDR3s include the opening cysteine and the closing phenylalanine or tryptophan. D genes are given only for firm matches. Clone size is stated in some rows and not others, as once, few, many or a class when expanded.

CDR3nt,CDR3aa,v_gene,d_gene,j_gene,abundance
TGTGCCAGCAGCTTATGGGTGGCCAGGGCGAACTCTGGCTACACCTTC,CASSLWVARANSGYTF,TRBV7-9,.,TRBJ1-2,.
TGCAGCTCCGACAGGTCCCCCGGGTCAGATACGCAGTATTTT,CSSDRSPGSDTQYF,TRBV29-1,.,TRBJ2-3,.
TGTGCCAGCAGCTCGAGGGGTATCGGAGAGGGGAAGATCGGGGAGCTGTTTTTT,CASSSRGIGEGKIGELFF,TRBV7-2,.,TRBJ2-2,.
TGCAGTGCTAGAGAGCCGCCGACCGATAGCTCCTACGAGCAGTACTTC,CSAREPPTDSSYEQYF,TRBV20-1,.,TRBJ2-7,.
TGTGCCAGCAGCTTAATGATTTCGGGGGGCTATGGCTACACCTTC,CASSLMISGGYGYTF,TRBV7-2,.,TRBJ1-2,.
TGTGCCAGCAGCCAAGAGGGGGGGAAATACAATGAGCAGTACTTC,CASSQEGGKYNEQYF,TRBV4-2,TRBD2,TRBJ2-7,.
TGTGCCAGCAGCCCTTCGCTCACAGATACGCAGTATTTT,CASSPSLTDTQYF,TRBV27,.,TRBJ2-3,once
TGTGCCAGCAGCTTTCCCAGCCCTTCTAGCGGTCCTTGGGGAGAGACCCAGTACTTC,CASSFPSPSSGPWGETQYF,TRBV7-2,TRBD2,TRBJ2-5,.
TGCAGTGCTAGGTCAGGACTAGCGGGAAGGGACGAGCAGTACTTC,CSARSGLAGRDEQYF,TRBV20-1,TRBD2,TRBJ2-7,.
TGTGCCAGCAGCTCGTCCTATCGCAAGGAACGGGCTGGCGGCTACACCTTC,CASSSSYRKERAGGYTF,TRBV7-9,.,TRBJ1-2,once
TGCAGTGCTAGAGTCCCGGGACTAGCGTCGGAGACCCAGTACTTC,CSARVPGLASETQYF,TRBV20-1,TRBD2,TRBJ2-5,few
TGTGCCAGCAGGACGCCCCGGGACAACGAGCAGTACTTC,CASRTPRDNEQYF,TRBV5-6,.,TRBJ2-7,.
TGTGCCAGCGTTGTGGTCCCCGAGTCAGAGACCCAGTACTTC,CASVVVPESETQYF,TRBV7-2,.,TRBJ2-5,.
TGTGCCAGCAGCTTAGTAGGAGCCGGGCCCAAACGAAACACCATATATTTT,CASSLVGAGPKRNTIYF,TRBV7-9,.,TRBJ1-3,.
TGCAGTGCTAGAGGCTCTCTAAGGTGGGCTAGAGGCGAGCAGTACTTC,CSARGSLRWARGEQYF,TRBV20-1,.,TRBJ2-7,.
TGTGCCAGCAGCTTAGCATCGACGGGCAGGGAGACCCAGTACTTC,CASSLASTGRETQYF,TRBV7-6,.,TRBJ2-5,.
TGTGCCAGCAGTTACGCGCCTGGCCGTCCCAATGAGCAGTTCTTC,CASSYAPGRPNEQFF,TRBV6-6,.,TRBJ2-1,.
TGTGCCAGCAGCTTAGCGATTAGCCCCTACGAGCAGTACTTC,CASSLAISPYEQYF,TRBV7-2,.,TRBJ2-7,.
TGCGCCAGCAGCCAAGTGGGGGGATACAATGAGCAGTTCTTC,CASSQVGGYNEQFF,TRBV4-3,.,TRBJ2-1,few
TGTGCCAGCAGCCCGCGGATCAATCAGCCCCAGCATTTT,CASSPRINQPQHF,TRBV7-2,.,TRBJ1-5,few
TGCGCCAGCAGCCACACGCCAGACTCCTACAATGAGCAGTTCTTC,CASSHTPDSYNEQFF,TRBV4-3,.,TRBJ2-1,.
TGTGCCAGCAGTCCCGGGACTTACTCCTACAATGAGCAGTTCTTC,CASSPGTYSYNEQFF,TRBV11-1,.,TRBJ2-1,few
TGTGCCAGCAGCGAACTAGCGGGAGTCCCAGATACGCAGTATTTT,CASSELAGVPDTQYF,TRBV6-5,TRBD2,TRBJ2-3,many
TGTGCCATCAGTGCTGGGGACAGGGGGTACGAGCAGTACTTC,CAISAGDRGYEQYF,TRBV10-3,TRBD1,TRBJ2-7,few
TGTGCCAGCAGCTTATTAGGCCCCTCAGATACGCAGTATTTT,CASSLLGPSDTQYF,TRBV7-2,.,TRBJ2-3,.
TGCAGTGTTCGAGCGGGACAAGAGACCCAGTACTTC,CSVRAGQETQYF,TRBV20-1,TRBD2,TRBJ2-5,.
TGTGCCGGCAGCTGGGGGTCCTCTAGCACAGATACGCAGTATTTT,CAGSWGSSSTDTQYF,TRBV5-4,.,TRBJ2-3,.
TGTGCCAGCAGTTCGACAGGGGGAAATTCACCCCTCCACTTT,CASSSTGGNSPLHF,TRBV12-3/TRBV12-4,TRBD1,TRBJ1-6,few
TGCAGTTCGCTAGCGGGAGTAGGGGGCAAGGGCACAGATACGCAGTATTTT,CSSLAGVGGKGTDTQYF,TRBV20-1,TRBD2,TRBJ2-3,.
TGTGCCAGCAGCCAAGCGGCAGGGATTAATTCACCCCTCCACTTT,CASSQAAGINSPLHF,TRBV3-1,.,TRBJ1-6,.
TGTGCCATCAACCAGCGGGGAGATGAGCAGTTCTTC,CAINQRGDEQFF,TRBV10-3,TRBD2,TRBJ2-1,.
TGCGCCAGCAGCCGACTATTGGCGGGAGGGGACAATGAGCAGTTCTTC,CASSRLLAGGDNEQFF,TRBV4-3,TRBD2,TRBJ2-1,few
TGCAGTGCTTCAACCCCGGGGAGGCCCAATGAGCAGTTCTTC,CSASTPGRPNEQFF,TRBV20-1,.,TRBJ2-1,.
TGCGCCAGCAGCCAAGAGGGGTACGGGGGGCTGGTGGATGAGCAGTACTTC,CASSQEGYGGLVDEQYF,TRBV4-3,.,TRBJ2-5,.
TGCGCCAGCAGCTCTAGCGGTTCTCAAGAGACCCAGTACTTC,CASSSSGSQETQYF,TRBV5-1,TRBD2,TRBJ2-5,.
TGTGCCAGCAGAATTCCGGGACAGGGCTACGAGCAGTACTTC,CASRIPGQGYEQYF,TRBV2,TRBD1,TRBJ2-7,.
TGTGCCATCACACTAGCGGAGGGGAATGGGCAGTTCTTC,CAITLAEGNGQFF,TRBV10-3,TRBD2,TRBJ2-1,.
TGTGCCAGCAGCTTTAAGCGGGGATGGGGCAATGAGCAGTTCTTC,CASSFKRGWGNEQFF,TRBV5-8,TRBD2,TRBJ2-1,.
TGCAGTGCTCCACGGACAGGGGGCGCGAATGGCTACACCTTC,CSAPRTGGANGYTF,TRBV20-1,TRBD1,TRBJ1-2,once
TGTGCCACGGGAGCGGGAGGGACTATGGACAATGAGCAGTTCTTC,CATGAGGTMDNEQFF,TRBV6-5,TRBD2,TRBJ2-1,many
TGTGCCAGCAGTCCTCTCTGGGGAAGCGGAGGCGAAGAGACCCAGTACTTC,CASSPLWGSGGEETQYF,TRBV27,.,TRBJ2-5,.
TGTGCCAGCGTAAGACTAGCAAAGGTGCGGGAGCTGTTTTTT,CASVRLAKVRELFF,TRBV2,TRBD2,TRBJ2-2,.
TGTGCCAGCAGCCAAACAGGGGTCAGCTCTGGGGCCAACGTCCTGACTTTC,CASSQTGVSSGANVLTF,TRBV6-6,TRBD1,TRBJ2-6,many
TGTGCCAGCAGGTCGGGACGGCCCAATCAGCCCCAGCATTTT,CASRSGRPNQPQHF,TRBV7-2,.,TRBJ1-5,.
TGTGCCAGCAGTTTTAGTGGGGGGACCGGCGATGAGCAGTTCTTC,CASSFSGGTGDEQFF,TRBV27,.,TRBJ2-1,.
TGTGCCAGCAGCTTACTGGGGGGGGATAACACCGGGGAGCTGTTTTTT,CASSLLGGDNTGELFF,TRBV7-3,TRBD2,TRBJ2-2,many
TGCAGTGCTAGGGGGGGCAGGGGAGATGGCTCACCCCTCCACTTT,CSARGGRGDGSPLHF,TRBV20-1,.,TRBJ1-6,few
TGCGCCAGCAGCCAACAGACAGAAAGTTACGAGCAGTACTTC,CASSQQTESYEQYF,TRBV5-1,.,TRBJ2-7,.
TGTGCCACCGAGGGGGCGAACTATGGCTACACCTTC,CATEGANYGYTF,TRBV6-2/TRBV6-3,TRBD1,TRBJ1-2,.